This T cell receptor (beta chain) came from a study of sequential checkpoint blockade in melanoma. At the level of the study: First-line arms were nivolumab then ipilimumab, or the reverse, randomized 1:1.

Noted treatment: randomized to nivolumab then ipilimumab (arm A) or the reverse (arm B). None of the patients previously received DNA-damaging chemotherapy. Live CD3+CD8+ CD19− CD56− cells were sorted from PBMCs. TCRdb keeps only in-frame clones here, not all; method: immunoSEQ multiplex PCR. The table lists approximately 10,000 clones, about four fifths of them singletons, with 40% to 65% in the top ten. The table lists this clone with a few counts. The CDR3 has 16 amino acids. The junction had 4 bases not matched to a gene; V was cut back by 0 bases and J by 4 bases. In germline, CDR1 is SEHNR, CDR2 FQNEAQ (reference sequence).

The rearrangement joins TRBV7-9 to TRBJ1-5; 9 bases match TRBD1. The material was CD8+ T cells sorted from blood (inferred from file names), obtained from a patient given nivolumab and ipilimumab in sequence. This clonotype was obtained from a human donor with melanoma. Here the CDR3 reads CASSLAGTGQNQPQHF. CDR3 nucleotide sequence: TGTGCCAGCAGCTTAGCTGGGACAGGGCAAAATCAGCCCCAGCATTTT.